This section outlines one TCR beta chain sequence together with its context. Antigen unknown. The data were taken from a study of early T cells in non-severe SARS-CoV-2 infection. On the study more broadly: It was bulk RNA from unsorted whole blood that was sequenced, and the chains were unpaired.

The TCR library protocol attached unique molecular identifiers to the individual cDNA molecules. TCRdb redid the calling of the 5' RACE reads with MiXCR, one entry per CDR3 protein. The table lists around 60,000 distinct CDR3 sequences, 8.5% to 10% of them singletons. Study observations and caveats: VDJdb matches were skewed toward anti-spike CD8 T cell responses.

V lost 4 bases to trimming and J lost 3 bases; unmatched junction nucleotides: 8. Germline V CDR1 and CDR2: SGHVS, FQNEAQ. The CDR3 totals 16 residues. V usage is TRBV7-8 and J usage is TRBJ2-3; the match to TRBD2 covers 9 bases. The sample taken for sequencing was whole blood. This clonotype originated in an adult who was a healthcare worker with PCR-confirmed SARS-CoV-2 infection or an uninfected control (not recorded which). The CDR3 sequence: CASSWLAGRATDTQYF. The CDR3 DNA reads as TGTGCCAGCAGCTGGCTAGCGGGACGAGCAACAGATACGCAGTATTTT.